The clone carrying this T cell receptor beta chain was observed a single time. This specimen belongs to a study of blood T cell repertoires in COVID-19. For the study at large: PBMCs, B-cell-depleted T cells, or T cells provided the cDNA or gDNA that made up the material.

With V trimmed by 4 bases and J by 1 base, 10 bases remained unmatched. Germline V gene lookup returns CDR1 SGHTA and CDR2 FQGNSA. The CDR3 sequence is 17 residues long. In the authors' methods: The assay estimated nucleated cells by amplifying reference gene primers. Some clones are missing from TCRdb's copy, which holds only in-frame ones; the method was immunoSEQ multiplex PCR. The V and J calls and the clone size are those of that table, but D and trimming were determined from the DNA. This sample has 95,000 to 150,000 clones, with roughly four fifths found just once. The chain is built from TRBV7-2 and TRBJ2-1; 7 bases match TRBD1. The sample taken for sequencing was peripheral blood. This clonotype was obtained from a human donor in a cohort sampled during active COVID-19. As DNA, the CDR3 is TGTGCCAGCAGCTCCTTAGGACAGGCCCGATCCTACAATGAGCAGTTCTTC. Its translation is CASSSLGQARSYNEQFF.